A single sample is the source of the 16 T cell receptor beta chains below, sequenced in a study of CD8 T cells in ankylosing spondylitis. Points from the study as a whole: There was a TCR beta motif, made of fewer than 10 highly homologous variants, that appeared characteristic of ankylosing spondylitis blood.

TCRdb ran MiXCR on the 5' RACE reads and lists one entry per CDR3 protein. The sample has approximately 400,000 distinct CDR3 sequences; roughly 15% are singletons. For these receptors, no antigen is known. The sample taken for sequencing was blood, either unsorted or a sorted T cell fraction (not recorded which). These receptors were taken from a male donor with ankylosing spondylitis.

A word on this clonotype: A much bigger clone sits one base away, suggesting this may be a read error. CDR3 sequence: CSASKETQYF. CDR3 bases: TGCAGTGCTAGTAAAGAGACCCAGTACTTC. The chain couples TRBV20-1 to TRBJ2-5; no firm D call. The CDR3 loop spans 10 amino acids. Germline V lookup: CDR1 DFQATT, CDR2 SNEGSKA (reference sequence). Trimming shortened V by 3 bases and J by 3 bases, and 2 bases separated the two germline ends.

This clonotype has only a few counts. V and J are TRBV7-9 and TRBJ2-1, with 10 bases lining up with TRBD2. The CDR3 runs to 15 residues. The ends lost 9 bases at V and 5 bases at J; junction bases unmatched: 10. CDR1 and CDR2 from the germline V gene are SEHNR and FQNEAQ (reference sequence). CDR3 in amino acids: CASRSSGRANNEQFF. The CDR3 DNA reads as TGTGCCAGTCGGTCGAGCGGGAGGGCGAACAATGAGCAGTTCTTC.

The rearrangement links TRBV11-3 to TRBJ2-6, with D perhaps TRBD2 (5 bases). Germline V gives CDR1 SGHNT, CDR2 YENEEA. This CDR3 comprises 17 residues. The V gene lost 4 bases and the J gene lost 2 bases, with 15 bases spanning the gap. The CDR3 loop reads CASSSSYGETGANVLTF. The CDR3 DNA sequence: TGTGCCAGCAGCTCAAGTTATGGGGAGACTGGGGCCAACGTCCTGACTTTC.

As concerns this clonotype: With a much larger clone just one base away, this may be a read error. The chain recombines TRBV10-3 with TRBJ2-7, with D possibly TRBD1 on 5 matching bases. In germline, CDR1 is ENHRY, CDR2 SYGVKD. This CDR3 contains 16 residues. CDR3 sequence: CAISESGRVGSYEQNF. As DNA, the CDR3 is TGTGCCATCAGTGAATCGGGCAGGGTTGGTTCCTACGAGCAGAACTTC.

This clonotype was seen more than once but under ten times. The V call is TRBV12-3 or TRBV12-4, the J call TRBJ2-1; 7 bases line up with TRBD2. Trimming cost V 6 bases and J 2 bases; bases outside gene matches: 1. CDR3 length: 13 residues. The CDR3 region has the DNA TGTGCCAGCAGGGGGGGGGCCTACAATGAGCAGTTCTTC. This encodes CASRGGAYNEQFF.

A few counts support this clonotype. The chain uses TRBV28 and TRBJ2-7; the match to TRBD1 covers 7 bases. This CDR3 has 16 residues. After removal of 3 bases from V and 3 bases from J, the junction contained 11 bases not matched to a gene. Germline values: CDR1 MDHEN, CDR2 SYDVKM. The CDR3: CASSFLDRQNFYEQYF. CDR3 nucleotides: TGTGCCAGCAGTTTTTTGGACAGGCAAAATTTCTACGAGCAGTACTTC.

This clonotype was picked up many times. This chain links TRBV5-1 with TRBJ2-1; D gene uncertain. The CDR3 extends over 12 amino acids. V lost 4 bases and J 5 bases, leaving 7 bases between the germline ends. CDR1 and CDR2 from the germline V gene are SGHRS and YFSETQ. The CDR3 reads CASSHQHNEQFF. The DNA of the CDR3 is TGCGCCAGCAGCCATCAGCACAATGAGCAGTTCTTC.

V is TRBV20-1 and J is TRBJ1-2, with a tentative D call TRBD1 (5 bases). V was cut by 0 bases and J by 4 bases, with 15 bases left in between. This CDR3 has 15 amino acids. Germline V CDR1 and CDR2: DFQATT, SNEGSKA (reference sequence). This CDR3 is CSARDGGRGAYGYTF. The CDR3 DNA sequence: TGCAGTGCTAGAGATGGGGGACGAGGGGCCTATGGCTACACCTTC.

The chain links TRBV7-8 to TRBJ1-6, with D perhaps TRBD1 (6 bases). The germline gives CDR1 SGHVS, CDR2 FQNEAQ. V gave up 0 bases and J gave up 10 bases, with 10 bases separating them. This CDR3 is built from 14 residues. CDR3 nucleotide sequence: TGTGCCAGCAGCTTAGCTCAGGGGACATCACCCCTCCACTTT. Its protein product is CASSLAQGTSPLHF. Full variable domain (missing parts from reference TRBV7-8 and TRBJ1-6): GAGVSQSPRYKVAKRGQDVALRCDPISGHVSLFWYQQALGQGPEFLTYFQNEAQLDKSGLPSDRFFAERPEGSVSTLKIQRTQQEDSAVYLCASSLAQGTSPLHFGNGTRLTVT.

This clonotype was seen repeatedly, ten times or more. The chain recombines TRBV20-1 with TRBJ1-1, with a tentative D call TRBD1 (5 bases). CDR3 length: 13 residues. Germline CDR1 is DFQATT and CDR2 is SNEGSKA (reference sequence). V gave up 2 bases and J gave up 7 bases, with 14 bases separating them. In DNA, the CDR3 is TGCAGTGCTAGATTCCGACAGCAATTTGAAGCTTTCTTT. It encodes CSARFRQQFEAFF.

V usage is TRBV6-2 or TRBV6-3 and J usage is TRBJ1-6; tentatively, D is TRBD1 (5 bases). Germline V gene lookup returns CDR1 MNHEY and CDR2 SVGEGT. CDR3 size: 16 residues. V gave up 4 bases and J gave up 4 bases, with 14 bases separating them. CDR3 nucleotides: TGTGCCAGCAGTTGGATCGGGACTCCTTATAATTCACCCCTCCACTTT. Amino acids: CASSWIGTPYNSPLHF.

This clonotype appeared many times. DNA for the CDR3: TGTGCCAGCAGTTTTCGACAGGGGGATAACACTGAAGCTTTCTTT. Translating it yields CASSFRQGDNTEAFF. The chain couples TRBV12-3 or TRBV12-4 to TRBJ1-1, with 9 bases fitting TRBD1. The ends lost 3 bases at V and 2 bases at J; junction bases unmatched: 4. The CDR3 consists of 15 residues.

V is TRBV18 and J is TRBJ2-7, with TRBD2 identical over 9 bases. Germline V lookup: CDR1 KGHSH, CDR2 LQKENI. CDR3 length equals 15 residues. V lost 4 bases to trimming and J lost 3 bases; unmatched junction nucleotides: 7. The CDR3 DNA is TGTGCCAGCTCACACCGGACTAGCGTCAACTACGAGCAGTACTTC. This codes for CASSHRTSVNYEQYF.

The chain joins TRBV7-9 to TRBJ2-1, with D uncertain. V was shortened by 2 bases and J by 9 bases, with 8 bases between the two germline ends. Germline V lookup: CDR1 SEHNR, CDR2 FQNEAQ (reference sequence). The CDR3 is 12 amino acids. CDR3 bases: TGTGCCAGCAGCTTAACTGAGCGTGAGCAGTTCTTC. Encoded protein: CASSLTEREQFF.

DNA for the CDR3: TGTGCCAGCAGTTACTCGAGGGACTCAGCAGTCCAAAATCAGCCCCAGCATTTT. Encoded protein: CASSYSRDSAVQNQPQHF. The rearrangement links TRBV6-2 or TRBV6-3 to TRBJ1-5, with D possibly being TRBD1 (5 bases). Between the trimmed V and J ends, which lost 0 bases and 4 bases, there was a span of 19 bases. The CDR3 consists of 18 residues. The germline V gene has CDR1 MNHEY and CDR2 SVGEGT.

This clonotype was recorded a few times. CDR3 sequence reads: CASTASGDIQYF. CDR3 nucleotide sequence: TGTGCCAGCACGGCAAGTGGAGACATTCAGTACTTC. This chain connects TRBV12-3 or TRBV12-4 to TRBJ2-4; D is unclear. Trimming took 7 bases from V and 8 from J, leaving 12 bases between them. This CDR3 comprises 12 residues.